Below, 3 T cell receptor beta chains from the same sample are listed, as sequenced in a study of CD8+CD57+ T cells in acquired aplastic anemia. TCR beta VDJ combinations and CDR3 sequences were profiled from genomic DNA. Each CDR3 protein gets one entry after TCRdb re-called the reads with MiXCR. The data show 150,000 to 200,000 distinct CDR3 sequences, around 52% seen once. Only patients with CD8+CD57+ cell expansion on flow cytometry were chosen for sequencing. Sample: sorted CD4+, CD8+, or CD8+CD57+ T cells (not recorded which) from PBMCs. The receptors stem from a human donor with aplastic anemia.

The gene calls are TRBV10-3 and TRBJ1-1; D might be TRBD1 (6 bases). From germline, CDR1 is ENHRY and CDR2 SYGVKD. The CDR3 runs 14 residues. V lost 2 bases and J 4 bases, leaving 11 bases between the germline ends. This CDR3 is CAISEPGDSTEAFF. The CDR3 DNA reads TGTGCCATCAGTGAGCCAGGGGATAGCACTGAAGCTTTCTTT.

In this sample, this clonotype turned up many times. The CDR3 DNA follows: TGTGCCAGCAGCTTAGTCCCGGGGGGGGGCGGAAGTCACTATGGCTACACCTTC. It encodes CASSLVPGGGGSHYGYTF. This rearrangement joins TRBV11-2 to TRBJ1-2; tentatively, D is TRBD1 (6 bases). Looked up from germline, CDR1 is SGHAT and CDR2 is FQNNGV. Between the trimmed V and J ends, which lost 1 base and 3 bases, there was a span of 21 bases. The CDR3 loop spans 18 amino acids.

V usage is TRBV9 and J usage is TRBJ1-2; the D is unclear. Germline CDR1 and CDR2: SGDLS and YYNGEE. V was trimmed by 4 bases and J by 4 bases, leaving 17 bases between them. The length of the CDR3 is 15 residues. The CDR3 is CASSSRDAAIYGYTF. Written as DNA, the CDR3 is TGTGCCAGCAGCTCACGGGATGCAGCAATCTATGGCTACACCTTC.